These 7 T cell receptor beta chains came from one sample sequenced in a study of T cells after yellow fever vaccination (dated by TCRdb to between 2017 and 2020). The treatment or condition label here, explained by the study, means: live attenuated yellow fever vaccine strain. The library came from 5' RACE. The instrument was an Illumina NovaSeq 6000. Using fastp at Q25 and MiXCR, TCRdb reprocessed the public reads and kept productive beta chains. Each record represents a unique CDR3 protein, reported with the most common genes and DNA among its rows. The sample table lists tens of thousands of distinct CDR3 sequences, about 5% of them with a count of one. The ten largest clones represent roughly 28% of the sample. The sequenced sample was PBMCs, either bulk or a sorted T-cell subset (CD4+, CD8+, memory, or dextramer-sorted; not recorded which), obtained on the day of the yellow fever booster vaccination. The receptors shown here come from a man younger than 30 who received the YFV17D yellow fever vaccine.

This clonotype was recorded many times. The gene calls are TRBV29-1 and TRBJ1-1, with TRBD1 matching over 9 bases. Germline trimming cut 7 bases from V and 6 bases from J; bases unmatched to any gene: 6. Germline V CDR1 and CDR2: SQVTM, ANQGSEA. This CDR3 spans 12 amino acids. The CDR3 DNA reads TGCAGCGAAAGGACAGGGGTCGCTGAAGCTTTCTTT. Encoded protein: CSERTGVAEAFF.

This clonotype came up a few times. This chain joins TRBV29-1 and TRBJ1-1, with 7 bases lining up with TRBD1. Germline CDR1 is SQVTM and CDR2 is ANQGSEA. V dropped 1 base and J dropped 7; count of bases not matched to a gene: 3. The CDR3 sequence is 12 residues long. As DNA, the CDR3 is TGCAGCGTTGAAGGGGCAGGGGGTGAAGCTTTCTTT. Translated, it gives CSVEGAGGEAFF.

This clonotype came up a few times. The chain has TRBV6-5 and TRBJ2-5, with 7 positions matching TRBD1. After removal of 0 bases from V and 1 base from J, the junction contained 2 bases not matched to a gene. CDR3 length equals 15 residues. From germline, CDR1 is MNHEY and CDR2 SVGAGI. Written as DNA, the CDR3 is TGTGCCAGCAGTTACTCGACAGGGACCCAAGAGACCCAGTACTTC. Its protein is CASSYSTGTQETQYF.

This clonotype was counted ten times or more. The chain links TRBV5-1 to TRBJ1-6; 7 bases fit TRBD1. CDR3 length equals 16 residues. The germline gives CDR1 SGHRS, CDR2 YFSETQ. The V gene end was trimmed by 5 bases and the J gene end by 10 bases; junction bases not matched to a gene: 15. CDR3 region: CASRFSIDRVGSPLHF. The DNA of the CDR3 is TGCGCCAGCAGATTCTCAATTGACAGGGTCGGCTCACCCCTCCACTTT.

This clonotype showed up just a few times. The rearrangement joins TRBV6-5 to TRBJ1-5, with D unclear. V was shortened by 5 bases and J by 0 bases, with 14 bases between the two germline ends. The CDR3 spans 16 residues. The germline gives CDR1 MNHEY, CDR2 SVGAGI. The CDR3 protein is CASSQTQANSNQPQHF. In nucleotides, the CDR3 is TGTGCCAGCAGTCAGACTCAGGCCAATAGCAATCAGCCCCAGCATTTT.

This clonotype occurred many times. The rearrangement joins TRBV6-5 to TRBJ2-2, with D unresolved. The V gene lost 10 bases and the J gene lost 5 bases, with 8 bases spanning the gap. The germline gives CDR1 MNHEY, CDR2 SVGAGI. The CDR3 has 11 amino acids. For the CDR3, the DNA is TGTGCCACCTCCTCGACCGGGGAGCTGTTTTTT. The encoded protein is CATSSTGELFF.

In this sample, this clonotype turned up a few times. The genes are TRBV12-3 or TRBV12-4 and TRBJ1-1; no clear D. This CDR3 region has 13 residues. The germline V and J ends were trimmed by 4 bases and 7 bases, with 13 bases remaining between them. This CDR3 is CASSWRSSREAFF. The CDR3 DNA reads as TGTGCCAGCAGTTGGAGGTCAAGTCGTGAAGCTTTCTTT.